These T cell receptor beta chains were read from a single sample in a study of T cell responses to AZD1222 COVID-19 vaccine. Repertoires were generated with immunoSEQ multiplex PCR, while TCRdb's copy carries only in-frame clones and drops some. Of about 130,000 clones detected, roughly 88% appear once; the ten largest clones hold about 4.2%. This specimen was peripheral blood, taken on day 0 of MenACWY control vaccination. These receptor sequences come from an adult in good health. Both conserved end residues are part of each CDR3. Each record gives: D gene, J gene, clone size, V gene, CDR3 protein, CDR3 DNA. The D gene is left open where the match is weak. Clone size is stated in some rows and not others, as once, few, many or a class when expanded.

>TRBD1|TRBJ1-5|.|TRBV3-1/TRBV3-2
CASRLNLGQGVNQPQHF
TGTGCCAGCAGACTCAACCTCGGACAGGGGGTGAATCAGCCCCAGCATTTT
>.|TRBJ1-6|once|TRBV9
CASSYGGYNSPLHF
TGTGCCAGTTCATATGGGGGCTATAATTCACCCCTCCACTTT
>TRBD1|TRBJ2-7|once|TRBV5-4
CASSLEGASGGQYF
TGTGCCAGCAGCTTAGAGGGGGCGAGCGGCGGGCAGTACTTC
>.|TRBJ2-5|.|TRBV7-8
CASSLKETQYF
TGTGCCAGCAGCTTGAAAGAGACCCAGTACTTC
>.|TRBJ1-4|once|TRBV6-5
CASSPADDEKLFF
TGTGCCAGCAGTCCGGCCGACGACGAAAAACTGTTTTTT
>.|TRBJ1-5|once|TRBV2
CASSGRRGSNQPQHF
TGTGCCAGCAGTGGTCGTCGGGGTAGCAATCAGCCCCAGCATTTT
>TRBD1|TRBJ2-5|.|TRBV6-2/TRBV6-3
CASSWTGEATQYF
TGTGCCAGCAGCTGGACAGGGGAAGCGACCCAGTACTTC
>TRBD2|TRBJ2-3|.|TRBV7-2
CASSLAPGLAGGPTDTQYF
TGTGCCAGCAGCTTAGCGCCGGGACTAGCGGGGGGGCCAACAGATACGCAGTATTTT
>.|TRBJ2-3|.|TRBV27
CASSLRGHYTDTQYF
TGTGCCAGCAGTTTGCGGGGGCACTACACAGATACGCAGTATTTT
>.|TRBJ1-1|.|TRBV2
CASSGLSEAFF
TGTGCCAGCAGTGGGCTATCTGAAGCTTTCTTT
>.|TRBJ2-2|.|TRBV25-1
CASIKAGTGELFF
TGTGCCAGTATAAAGGCGGGCACCGGGGAGCTGTTTTTT
>TRBD1|TRBJ1-5|.|TRBV4-3
CASSPRTGESQPQHF
TGCGCCAGCAGCCCTCGGACAGGGGAGAGTCAGCCCCAGCATTTT
>TRBD1|TRBJ1-2|.|TRBV11-1
CASSLHTTGNYGYTF
TGTGCCAGCAGCTTACATACGACAGGGAACTATGGCTACACCTTC
>.|TRBJ1-5|.|TRBV12-3/TRBV12-4
CASSPRGLQPQHF
TGTGCCAGCAGCCCCAGAGGGCTTCAGCCCCAGCATTTT
>TRBD1|TRBJ1-2|.|TRBV28
CASSPPGQGAFFGYTF
TGTGCCAGCAGTCCCCCGGGACAGGGGGCGTTTTTTGGCTACACCTTC
>TRBD2|TRBJ2-3|once|TRBV18
CASSPPSGAQYF
TGTGCCAGCTCACCACCTAGCGGGGCGCAGTATTTT
>.|TRBJ2-5|.|TRBV27
CASRQFGVETQYF
TGTGCCAGCCGTCAATTCGGGGTAGAGACCCAGTACTTC
>.|TRBJ1-1|.|TRBV29-1
CSGGMSEAFF
TGCAGCGGGGGAATGAGTGAAGCTTTCTTT
>.|TRBJ2-1|.|TRBV11-2
CASSLQGPSYNEQFF
TGTGCCAGCAGCTTACAGGGACCCTCCTACAATGAGCAGTTCTTC
>TRBD2|TRBJ2-5|.|TRBV24-1
CATSDRGAQYF
TGTGCCACCAGTGATCGGGGGGCCCAGTACTTC
>TRBD2|TRBJ2-1|.|TRBV11-2
CASSPALGRISYNEQFF
TGTGCCAGCAGCCCAGCTCTCGGGAGGATCTCCTACAATGAGCAGTTCTTC
>.|TRBJ2-1|.|TRBV5-1
CASSLWNSLNEQFF
TGCGCCAGCAGCTTGTGGAATAGCTTAAATGAGCAGTTCTTC
>TRBD1|TRBJ1-5|.|TRBV27
CASSRQGGQPQHF
TGTGCCAGCAGCCGACAGGGGGGTCAGCCCCAGCATTTT
>TRBD2|TRBJ2-1|.|TRBV6-5
CASSPGLALNNEQFF
TGTGCCAGCAGTCCCGGACTAGCGTTGAACAATGAGCAGTTCTTC
>.|TRBJ2-1|.|TRBV18
CASSPGPVTYNEQFF
TGTGCCAGCTCACCAGGGCCCGTTACCTACAATGAGCAGTTCTTC
>.|TRBJ2-5|.|TRBV2
CASAPQETQYF
TGTGCCAGCGCCCCGCAAGAGACCCAGTACTTC
>.|TRBJ2-5|.|TRBV28
CASSLRGSYPGTQYF
TGTGCCAGCAGTTTAAGAGGCAGTTACCCTGGGACCCAGTACTTC
>.|TRBJ2-2|.|TRBV19
CASSLGRANTGELFF
TGTGCCAGTAGTCTGGGCAGGGCGAACACCGGGGAGCTGTTTTTT
>TRBD1|TRBJ2-1|once|TRBV7-3
CASSSSGTGNNEQFF
TGTGCCAGCAGCTCCTCCGGGACAGGGAATAATGAGCAGTTCTTC
>.|TRBJ1-3|few|TRBV6-1
CASSEIGDGNTIYF
TGTGCCAGCAGTGAAATAGGGGATGGAAACACCATATATTTT
>.|TRBJ1-6|once|TRBV7-3
CASSLQGGDNSPLHF
TGTGCCAGCAGCTTACAGGGAGGGGATAATTCACCCCTCCACTTT
>.|TRBJ1-6|.|TRBV7-8
CASSPAGQLNSPLHF
TGTGCCAGCAGCCCGGCAGGACAATTAAATTCACCCCTCCACTTT
>.|TRBJ2-2|.|TRBV19
CASRRIAIDTGELFF
TGTGCCAGTAGGAGAATCGCAATAGACACCGGGGAGCTGTTTTTT
>.|TRBJ2-3|.|TRBV9
CASSSYIKAGTHTDTQYF
TGTGCCAGCAGCTCCTACATAAAAGCGGGGACACACACAGATACGCAGTATTTT